This TCR beta chain was recovered during a study of blood T cells in healthy people across ages. This clonotype has a handful of counts. About 10 milliliters of peripheral blood were drawn from each donor into EDTA-treated tubes. A minimum of 6 million PBMCs was isolated per sample. A minimum of 5 micrograms of total RNA was extracted per sample. Primers used in a second PCR of roughly 6 to 11 cycles were a sample-barcoded 5' primer and a J-beta primer mix. TCRdb analysed the 5' RACE reads with MiXCR anew, one entry per CDR3 protein. The data hold roughly 1.6 million distinct CDR3 sequences, with about 31% observed a single time. This TCR came from a woman in her thirties in good health. Sample: blood.

DNA for the CDR3: TGTGCCAGCAGTTTGGCGCTGCGCGGAGAGCCCCAGCATTTT. This encodes CASSLALRGEPQHF. V and J are TRBV12-3 or TRBV12-4 and TRBJ1-5, with D uncertain. The CDR3 consists of 14 residues. The V and J ends lost 3 bases and 8 bases respectively, with 14 bases between them.